Reported below is one TCR beta chain. Its antigen is currently unknown. The data were obtained in a study of PD-1 blockade in classical Hodgkin lymphoma. Study at large: Patients had nivolumab dosed at 3 mg/kg, delivered intravenously every 2 weeks. General observations from the study: Lower baseline TCR diversity marked trial partial responders and progressors. Only CD4+ TCR diversity, not CD8+, had risen significantly by C4D1.

Specified time point: cycle 4 day 1 (C4D1), after 6 weeks of nivolumab. Brentuximab vedotin exposure varied, and every patient relapsed after autologous stem cell transplantation. The best responses consisted of complete response, partial response or progressive disease. Repertoires were generated with immunoSEQ multiplex PCR, while TCRdb's copy carries only in-frame clones and drops some. The data hold under 45,000 clones, with roughly two thirds observed a single time. This CDR3 is built from 11 residues. V was shortened by 6 bases and J by 6 bases, with 8 bases between the two germline ends. Germline assignment: CDR1 MNHNS and CDR2 SASEGT.

The sequence derives from a human donor with classical Hodgkin lymphoma. V usage is TRBV6-1 and J usage is TRBJ1-2; no reliable D call. The source was peripheral blood mononuclear cells (PBMCs), collected before the fourth cycle of nivolumab. CDR3 sequence: CASRAADGYTF. The CDR3 DNA sequence: TGTGCCAGCAGGGCAGCTGATGGCTACACCTTC.